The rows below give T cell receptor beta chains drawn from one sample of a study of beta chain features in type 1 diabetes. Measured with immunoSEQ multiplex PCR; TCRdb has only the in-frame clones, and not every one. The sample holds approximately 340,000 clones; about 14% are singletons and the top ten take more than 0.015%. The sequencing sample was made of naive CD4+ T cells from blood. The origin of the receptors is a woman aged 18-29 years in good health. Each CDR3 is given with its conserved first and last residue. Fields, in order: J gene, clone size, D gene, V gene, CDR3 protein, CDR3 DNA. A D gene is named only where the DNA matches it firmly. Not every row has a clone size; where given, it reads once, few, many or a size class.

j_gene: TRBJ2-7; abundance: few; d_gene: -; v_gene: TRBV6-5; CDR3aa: CASRMARAGEQYF; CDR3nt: TGTGCCAGCAGAATGGCAAGGGCGGGGGAGCAGTACTTC
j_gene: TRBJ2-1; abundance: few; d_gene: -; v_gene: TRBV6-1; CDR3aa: CASSVRGTYNEQFF; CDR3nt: TGTGCCAGCAGTGTCAGGGGTACCTACAATGAGCAGTTCTTC
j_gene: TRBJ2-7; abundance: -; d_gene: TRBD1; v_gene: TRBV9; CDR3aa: CASSVGGQGSYEQYF; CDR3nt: TGTGCCAGCAGCGTAGGGGGACAGGGATCCTACGAGCAGTACTTC
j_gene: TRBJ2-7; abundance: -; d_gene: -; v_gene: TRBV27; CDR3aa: CASSFTVAYEQYF; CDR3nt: TGTGCCAGCAGTTTTACGGTAGCCTACGAGCAGTACTTC
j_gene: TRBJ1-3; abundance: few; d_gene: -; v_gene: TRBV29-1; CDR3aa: CSVSSGNTIYF; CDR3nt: TGCAGCGTGTCTTCCGGAAACACCATATATTTT
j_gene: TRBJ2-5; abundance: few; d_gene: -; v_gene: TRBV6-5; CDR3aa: CASSRRDNQETQYF; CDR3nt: TGTGCCAGCAGCCGCCGGGACAACCAAGAGACCCAGTACTTC
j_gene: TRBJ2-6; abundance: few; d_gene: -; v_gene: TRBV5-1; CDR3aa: CASSPGTPGANVLTF; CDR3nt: TGCGCCAGCAGCCCCGGGACACCTGGGGCCAACGTCCTGACTTTC
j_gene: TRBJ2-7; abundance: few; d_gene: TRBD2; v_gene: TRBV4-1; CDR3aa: CASSPTGTSRYEQYF; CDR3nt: TGCGCCAGCAGCCCAACCGGGACTAGTAGATACGAGCAGTACTTC
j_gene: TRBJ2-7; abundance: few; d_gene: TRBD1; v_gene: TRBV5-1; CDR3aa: CASTPTTGGFGEQYF; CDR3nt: TGCGCCAGCACTCCAACCACAGGGGGCTTCGGCGAGCAGTACTTC
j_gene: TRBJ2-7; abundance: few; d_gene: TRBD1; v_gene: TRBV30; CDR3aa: CAWKRGQGTQGGDEQYF; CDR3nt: TGTGCCTGGAAAAGGGGACAGGGTACCCAAGGTGGAGACGAGCAGTACTTC
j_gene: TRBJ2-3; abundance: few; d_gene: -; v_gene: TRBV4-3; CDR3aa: CASSQGGGPPDTQYF; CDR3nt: TGCGCCAGCAGCCAGGGGGGTGGTCCGCCAGATACGCAGTATTTT
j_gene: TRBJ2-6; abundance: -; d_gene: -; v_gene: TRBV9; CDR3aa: CASMTGAGANVLTF; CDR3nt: TGTGCCAGCATGACGGGGGCTGGGGCCAACGTCCTGACTTTC
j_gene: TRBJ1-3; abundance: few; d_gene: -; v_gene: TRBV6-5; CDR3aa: CASRGLSSGNTIYF; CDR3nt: TGTGCCAGCAGGGGACTGAGCTCTGGAAACACCATATATTTT
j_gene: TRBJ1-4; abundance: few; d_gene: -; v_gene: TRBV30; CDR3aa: CAWRGPGQSHEKLFF; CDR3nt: TGTGCCTGGAGGGGACCCGGACAGTCTCATGAAAAACTGTTTTTT
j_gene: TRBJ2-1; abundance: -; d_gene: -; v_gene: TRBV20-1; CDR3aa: CSALRNNEQFF; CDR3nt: TGCAGTGCCCTTCGTAACAATGAGCAGTTCTTC
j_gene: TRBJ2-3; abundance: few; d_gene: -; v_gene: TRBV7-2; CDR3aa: CASSRRLASSTDTQYF; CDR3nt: TGTGCCAGCAGCCGCCGGCTAGCGTCTAGCACAGATACGCAGTATTTT
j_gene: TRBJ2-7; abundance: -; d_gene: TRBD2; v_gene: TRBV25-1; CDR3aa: CASSDRTSGNYEQYF; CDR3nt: TGTGCCAGCAGTGACAGGACTAGCGGGAACTACGAGCAGTACTTC
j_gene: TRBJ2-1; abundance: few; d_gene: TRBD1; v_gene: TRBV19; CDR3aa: CASSIRTGARNEQFF; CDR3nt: TGTGCCAGTAGTATCCGGACAGGGGCGAGGAATGAGCAGTTCTTC
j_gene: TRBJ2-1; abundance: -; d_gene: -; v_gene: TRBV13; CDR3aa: CASSWTSVNEQFF; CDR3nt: TGTGCCAGCAGCTGGACATCAGTCAATGAGCAGTTCTTC
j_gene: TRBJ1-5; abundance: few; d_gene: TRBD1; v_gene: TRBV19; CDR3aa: CATWDRGGNQPQHF; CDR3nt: TGTGCCACCTGGGACAGGGGAGGCAATCAGCCCCAGCATTTT
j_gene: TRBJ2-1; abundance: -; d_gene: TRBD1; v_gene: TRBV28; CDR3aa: CASSSPSRTGNNEQFF; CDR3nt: TGTGCCAGCAGTTCCCCTAGCCGGACAGGAAACAATGAGCAGTTCTTC
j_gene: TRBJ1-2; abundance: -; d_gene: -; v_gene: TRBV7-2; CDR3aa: CASSPPDQRYYGYTF; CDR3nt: TGTGCCAGCAGCCCCCCGGACCAGCGGTACTATGGCTACACCTTC